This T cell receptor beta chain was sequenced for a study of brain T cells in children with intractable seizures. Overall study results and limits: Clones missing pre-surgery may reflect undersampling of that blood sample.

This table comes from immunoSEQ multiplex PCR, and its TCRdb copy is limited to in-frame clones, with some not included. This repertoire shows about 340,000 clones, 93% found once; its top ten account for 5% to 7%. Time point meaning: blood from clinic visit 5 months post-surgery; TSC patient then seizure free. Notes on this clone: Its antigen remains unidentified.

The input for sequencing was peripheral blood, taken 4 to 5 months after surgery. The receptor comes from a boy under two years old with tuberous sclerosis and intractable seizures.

CDR3 coding DNA: TGTGCCAGCAGCGCCGGACAGTACCCTGCCTTGGAGCAGTTCTTC. Translation gives CASSAGQYPALEQFF. The chain combines TRBV5-8 with TRBJ2-1; possibly TRBD1 for D (6 bases). Deletions cut 4 bases from V and 10 bases from J, with 21 bases between. Germline-derived CDR1 and CDR2 are SGHTS and YDEGEE. CDR3 size: 15 residues.